The 28 T cell receptor beta chains in this list originate from one sample, sequenced in a study of OX40 agonist ivuxolimab in advanced cancers. Produced via immunoSEQ multiplex PCR; TCRdb's table is partial and in-frame only. The sample contains over 50,000 clones, about 90% of which appear only once. Sequences were derived from CD4+ or CD8+ T cells sorted from blood, sampled in a trial of the OX40 agonist ivuxolimab. The receptor set was obtained from an adult with an advanced solid tumor such as melanoma, head and neck, liver or kidney cancer.

This rearrangement joins TRBV9 to TRBJ1-1; D gene unclear. Between the trimmed V and J ends, which lost 5 bases and 2 bases, there was a span of 13 bases. From germline, CDR1 is SGDLS and CDR2 YYNGEE. CDR3 length: 14 amino acids. The CDR3 is CASSASGENTEAFF. CDR3 DNA sequence: TGTGCCAGCAGTGCCTCCGGGGAAAACACTGAAGCTTTCTTT.

This clone was detected once. The chain recombines TRBV19 with TRBJ2-1; 9 bases are a match to TRBD2. Trimming removed 5 bases from V and 9 bases from J; junction bases left unmatched: 11. This CDR3 has 15 residues. CDR1 LNHDA and CDR2 SQIVND come from the germline V gene (reference sequence). CDR3 nucleotide sequence: TGTGCCAGTAGTCCTGGCGGGAGGGCCTCCTCTGAGCAGTTCTTC. Translated, it gives CASSPGGRASSEQFF. Drawing the rest from reference TRBV19 and TRBJ2-1, the complete variable domain is DGGITQSPKYLFRKEGQNVTLSCEQNLNHDAMYWYRQDPGQGLRLIYYSQIVNDFQKGDIAEGYSVSREKKESFPLTVTSAQKNPTAFYLCASSPGGRASSEQFFGPGTRLTVL.

The J gene is TRBJ1-5, the V gene TRBV19, with D unresolved. CDR3 length: 16 residues. V lost 3 bases to trimming and J lost 6 bases, with 18 bases between them. CDR1 LNHDA and CDR2 SQIVND come from the germline V gene (reference sequence). CDR3 sequence reads: CASSIAGYTGGQPQHF. In DNA, the CDR3 is TGTGCCAGTAGTATTGCCGGCTACACTGGAGGTCAGCCCCAGCATTTT.

V and J are TRBV6-5 and TRBJ2-3; no clear D gene. Germline V gene data show CDR1 as MNHEY and CDR2 as SVGAGI. The V and J ends lost 0 bases and 0 bases respectively, with 10 bases between them. The CDR3 loop spans 16 amino acids. In DNA form, the CDR3 reads TGTGCCAGCAGTTACTCGGCGGTCCCTAGCACAGATACGCAGTATTTT. Translating it yields CASSYSAVPSTDTQYF.

This clone was seen a single time. The rearrangement joins TRBV9 to TRBJ2-5; 11 bases line up with TRBD2. V was pared by 0 bases and J by 1 base, with 11 bases of the junction left unmatched. Germline V gene sequence: CDR1 SGDLS, CDR2 YYNGEE. This CDR3 comprises 19 residues. In DNA, the CDR3 is TGTGCCAGCAGCGTAGAGAATTCTCTAGCGGGAGGCCCCCAAGAGACCCAGTACTTC. Translating gives CASSVENSLAGGPQETQYF.

The chain links TRBV6-1 to TRBJ2-7; a weak D match, TRBD2 (6 bases). Germline V gene sequence: CDR1 MNHNS, CDR2 SASEGT. This CDR3 is 9 amino acids long. CDR3 coding DNA: TGTGCCAGCAGGCCGGGAGCCGTCGTC. Its protein product is CASRPGAVV.

V usage is TRBV15 and J usage is TRBJ2-7, with 7 bases that match TRBD2. Germline assignment: CDR1 LNHNV and CDR2 YYDKDF (reference sequence). The CDR3 is made up of 14 amino acids. J lost 1 base, V lost 6 bases, and 6 bases had no gene match. The DNA for the CDR3 is TGTGCCACCAGGATGGGAGGGGAGTCCTACGAGCAGTACTTC. Protein: CATRMGGESYEQYF.

V and J are TRBV15 and TRBJ2-3; D is uncertain. Germline V gene lookup returns CDR1 LNHNV and CDR2 YYDKDF (reference sequence). The CDR3 length is 14 residues. V was cut by 6 bases and J by 2 bases, with 12 bases left in between. In DNA form, the CDR3 reads TGTGCCACCAGTGAAGGGCATTCCACAGATACGCAGTATTTT. Protein: CATSEGHSTDTQYF. Combining the CDR3 with reference TRBV15 and TRBJ2-3 gives the whole variable domain DAMVIQNPRYQVTQFGKPVTLSCSQTLNHNVMYWYQQKSSQAPKLLFHYYDKDFNNEADTPDNFQSRRPNTSFCFLDIRSPGLGDTAMYLCATSEGHSTDTQYFGPGTRLTVL.

This clone was seen only once. The genes are TRBV4-3 and TRBJ1-2; possible D gene TRBD1, 5 bases. Germline values: CDR1 LGHNA, CDR2 YSLEER. Deletions cut 4 bases from V and 8 bases from J, with 26 bases between. The CDR3 spans 17 residues. The CDR3 DNA sequence: TGCGCCAGCAGCCTCCAACCCTTTAGCGAGGGGCATCGCGGCTACACCTTC. This gives the protein CASSLQPFSEGHRGYTF.

This sequence joins TRBV27 and TRBJ1-2; TRBD1 is a possible D gene (5 bases). V was shortened by 2 bases and J by 7 bases, with 8 bases between the two germline ends. CDR3 size: 12 residues. In germline, CDR1 is MNHEY, CDR2 SMNVEV (reference sequence). As DNA, the CDR3 is TGTGCCAGCAGTTTAAGGGGAAGTGGCTACACCTTC. The encoded protein is CASSLRGSGYTF.

The table lists this clone with a count of one. The chain combines TRBV28 with TRBJ2-1; D may be TRBD1 (5 bases). The CDR3 runs 16 residues. V dropped 4 bases and J dropped 2 bases, with 15 bases sitting between them. Per the germline V gene, CDR1 is MDHEN and CDR2 is SYDVKM. The CDR3 DNA is TGTGCCAGCAGTTCCTTGACAGATCGGGCCTACAATGAGCAGTTCTTC. This sequence encodes CASSSLTDRAYNEQFF.

This chain links TRBV2 with TRBJ1-1; 9 bases match TRBD1. This CDR3 spans 15 amino acids. Germline V gene lookup returns CDR1 SNHLY and CDR2 FYNNEI. V lost 5 bases to trimming and J lost 5 bases; unmatched junction nucleotides: 9. CDR3 in DNA: TGTGCCAGCAGTTCTACAGGGGGCGCCTGGACTGAAGCTTTCTTT. Translated: CASSSTGGAWTEAFF.

V usage is TRBV23-1 and J usage is TRBJ2-7, with 7 bases fitting TRBD1. Being an ORF, TRBV23-1 has a function that is uncertain. The trim removed 0 bases at V and 3 bases at J, leaving 5 bases unmatched. This CDR3 has 15 amino acids. CDR3 region: CASSQSIGQDYEQYV. The DNA for the CDR3 is TGCGCCAGCAGTCAATCGATTGGACAGGACTACGAGCAGTACGTC.

This chain uses TRBV6-1 with TRBJ2-1; no reliable D call. CDR1 and CDR2 (germline): MNHNS, SASEGT. V was cut by 8 bases and J by 2 bases, with 7 bases left in between. There are 12 residues in the CDR3. The CDR3 sequence: CASQWAYNEQFF. Here the CDR3 DNA reads TGTGCCAGCCAGTGGGCCTACAATGAGCAGTTCTTC.

A few counts support this clone. The sample has other DNA sequences that encode this CDR3 too. The chain combines TRBV28 with TRBJ2-7; D not resolved. The ends were cut back, 4 bases at V and 0 bases at J, with 4 bases in the middle. CDR1 and CDR2 (germline): MDHEN, SYDVKM. The CDR3 extends over 12 amino acids. CDR3 bases: TGTGCCAGCAGTTCAAGCTCCTACGAGCAGTACTTC. Translated: CASSSSSYEQYF.

This clone was detected a few times. The chain employs TRBV4-1 and TRBJ1-5, with TRBD1 as a possible D gene (5 bases). The CDR3 totals 15 residues. Trimming removed 2 bases at V and 2 bases at J, with 10 bases between. Per germline, CDR1 MGHRA and CDR2 YSYEKL. CDR3 bases: TGCGCCAGCAGCCAACGGGACTTACGCAATCAGCCCCAGCATTTT. Translated, it gives CASSQRDLRNQPQHF.

This clone was observed once. The chain has TRBV14 and TRBJ1-2; D may be TRBD1 (5 bases). Germline CDR1 is SGHDN and CDR2 is FVKESK. Trimming stripped 1 base from V and 3 bases from J, with 6 bases between. The CDR3 totals 13 residues. The CDR3 region is CASSQGGYYGYTF. DNA for the CDR3: TGTGCCAGCAGCCAAGGGGGGTACTATGGCTACACCTTC.

The rearrangement links TRBV2 to TRBJ2-7; 11 nucleotides align to TRBD2. Germline V gene lookup returns CDR1 SNHLY and CDR2 FYNNEI. V dropped 8 bases and J dropped 2; count of bases not matched to a gene: 5. The CDR3 runs to 14 residues. CDR3 bases: TGTGCCAGCGAAACTAGCGGGAGTACCTACGAGCAGTACGTC. Translating gives CASETSGSTYEQYV.

The chain recombines TRBV30 with TRBJ2-2; D not resolved. This CDR3 contains 13 residues. V was clipped by 0 bases and J by 6 bases, with 8 bases between them. CDR1 is GTSNPN and CDR2 is SVGIG in the germline V gene (reference sequence). CDR3 in amino acids: CAWSVVDPGELFF. The CDR3 DNA sequence: TGTGCCTGGAGTGTAGTCGATCCCGGGGAGCTGTTTTTT.

V gene TRBV9 combines with J gene TRBJ1-5; unclear D gene. CDR1 is SGDLS, CDR2 YYNGEE, per germline. CDR3 length: 14 residues. V shed 0 bases and J shed 9 bases, with 13 bases lying between them. CDR3 amino acids: CASSVDVGSRPQHF. The CDR3 bases are TGTGCCAGCAGCGTAGACGTCGGGAGTCGGCCCCAGCATTTT. Drawing the rest from reference TRBV9 and TRBJ1-5, the complete variable domain is DSGVTQTPKHLITATGQRVTLRCSPRSGDLSVYWYQQSLDQGLQFLIQYYNGEERAKGNILERFSAQQFPDLHSELNLSSLELGDSALYFCASSVDVGSRPQHFGDGTRLSIL.

This chain joins TRBV6-6 and TRBJ2-1; 9 nucleotides align to TRBD2. Germline CDR1 and CDR2: MNHNY and SVGAGI (reference sequence). There are 15 residues in the CDR3. V was clipped by 2 bases and J by 5 bases; unmatched bases: 4. The CDR3 bases are TGTGCCAGCAGTTACATAGCGGGAGAGGACAATGAGCAGTTCTTC. It codes for CASSYIAGEDNEQFF.

The chain recombines TRBV28 with TRBJ2-7; maybe TRBD1 (6 bases). V was pared by 6 bases and J by 4 bases, with 16 bases between. The CDR3 is made up of 14 amino acids. CDR1 is MDHEN and CDR2 is SYDVKM in the germline V gene. CDR3 coding DNA: TGTGCCAGCAGCCCAGGGGTTGGCACATACGAGCAGTACTTC. Translation gives CASSPGVGTYEQYF.

This clone was recorded once. The chain carries TRBV5-3 and TRBJ1-2, with a possible D match to TRBD1 (5 bases). TRBV5-3 is an ORF for which the function is uncertain. Trimming stripped 0 bases from V and 2 bases from J, with 11 bases between. This CDR3 is 15 amino acids long. The CDR3 coding sequence is TGTGCCAGAAGCTTGGAAGGGGAGCTGAACTATGGCTACACCTTC. Amino acids: CARSLEGELNYGYTF.

This rearrangement joins TRBV6-5 to TRBJ2-1; 12 bases are a match to TRBD1. V trimming: 0 bases; J trimming: 8 bases; junction bases outside the gene matches: 2. The CDR3 runs to 15 residues. Germline values: CDR1 MNHEY, CDR2 SVGAGI. This CDR3 reads CASSYSGQGADEQFF. The CDR3 region has the DNA TGTGCCAGCAGTTACTCGGGACAGGGGGCTGATGAGCAGTTCTTC.

This clone has only one observation. This chain links TRBV5-5 with TRBJ2-7, with D possibly TRBD1 on 5 matching bases. This CDR3 contains 14 residues. Trimming took 4 bases from V and 0 from J, leaving 11 bases between them. Germline assignment: CDR1 SGHKS and CDR2 YYEKEE (reference sequence). The CDR3 DNA follows: TGTGCCAGCAGCCCCAGGGCAAGCTCCTACGAGCAGTACGTC. Encoded protein: CASSPRASSYEQYV.

J is TRBJ1-2 and V is TRBV2, with 8 bases matching TRBD1. Germline trimming cut 6 bases from V and 3 bases from J; bases unmatched to any gene: 18. The CDR3 sequence is 18 residues long. Per the germline V gene, CDR1 is SNHLY and CDR2 is FYNNEI. The CDR3 nucleotides are TGTGCCAGCAGAGCTTGGGAGGTTGCGGCAGGGGGCGACTATGGCTACACCTTC. This sequence encodes CASRAWEVAAGGDYGYTF.

The chain carries TRBV6-6 and TRBJ1-6, with TRBD1 matching 9 bases. The V segment lost 2 bases and the J segment 9 bases; nucleotides outside the gene matches: 5. Germline-derived CDR1 and CDR2 are MNHNY and SVGAGI (reference sequence). The CDR3 has 15 residues. In nucleotides, the CDR3 is TGTGCCAGCAGTTACCCGACAGGGGGGTTTTCACCCCTCCACTTT. Translating gives CASSYPTGGFSPLHF.

The chain couples TRBV19 to TRBJ1-1; D possibly corresponds to TRBD1 (5 bases). V was clipped by 0 bases and J by 6 bases, with 20 bases between them. Germline CDR1 and CDR2: LNHDA and SQIVND (reference sequence). The CDR3 is made up of 17 amino acids. The CDR3 coding sequence is TGTGCCAGTAGTATAGATCGTCCGGGACCCCCCGGCGCTGAAGCTTTCTTT. It encodes CASSIDRPGPPGAEAFF.